Here is one TCR beta chain with its context. Its antigen is still unknown. The sample originates from a study of CD8 T cell repertoires and HIV-1 epitope variants. Whole-study context: Controls included no peptide, Ebola AY9 epitope, and a CMV, EBV, flu pool. General study points: Ten or so TCR beta clonotypes were antigen-specific, 5 to 7 apparently recognizing autologous or escape variants. This assay reports beta chains of antigen-expanded cells, not T cell function.

The CDR3 length is 14 residues. Looked up from germline, CDR1 is KGHSH and CDR2 is LQKENI. The trim removed 3 bases at V and 4 bases at J, leaving 3 bases unmatched. Survey-depth immunoSEQ sequencing covered TCR beta CDR3 regions. Repertoires were generated with immunoSEQ multiplex PCR, while TCRdb's copy carries only in-frame clones and drops some. The table has about 5,000 clones, around 67% seen once. The clonotype was recovered from a male donor with HIV. The V call is TRBV18, the J call TRBJ2-7; 10 bases are a match to TRBD1. The specimen sequenced was cultured CD8+ T cells derived from PBMCs. CDR3 DNA: TGTGCCAGCTCACCGGGACAGGGGCTTTACGAGCAGTACTTC. It translates to CASSPGQGLYEQYF. The variable domain in full, with the rest retrieved from reference TRBV18 and TRBJ2-7, is NAGVMQNPRHLVRRRGQEARLRCSPMKGHSHVYWYRQLPEEGLKFMVYLQKENIIDESGMPKERFSAEFPKEGPSILRIQQVVRGDSAAYFCASSPGQGLYEQYFGPGTRLTVT.